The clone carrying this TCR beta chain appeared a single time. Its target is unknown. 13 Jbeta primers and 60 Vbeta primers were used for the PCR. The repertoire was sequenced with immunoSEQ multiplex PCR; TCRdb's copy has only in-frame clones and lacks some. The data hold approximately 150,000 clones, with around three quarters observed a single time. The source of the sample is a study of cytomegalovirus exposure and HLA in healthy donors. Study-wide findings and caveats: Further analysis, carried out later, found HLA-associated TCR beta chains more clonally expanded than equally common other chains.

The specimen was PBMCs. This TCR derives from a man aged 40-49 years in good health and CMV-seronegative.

This CDR3 reads CASSPRGSSYEQYF. Written as DNA, the CDR3 is TGTGCCAGCTCACCCCGAGGGAGCTCCTACGAGCAGTACTTC. This chain joins TRBV18 and TRBJ2-7; D may be TRBD2 (5 bases). Trimming stripped 3 bases from V and 0 bases from J, with 9 bases between. Per germline, CDR1 KGHSH and CDR2 LQKENI. This CDR3 comprises 14 residues.